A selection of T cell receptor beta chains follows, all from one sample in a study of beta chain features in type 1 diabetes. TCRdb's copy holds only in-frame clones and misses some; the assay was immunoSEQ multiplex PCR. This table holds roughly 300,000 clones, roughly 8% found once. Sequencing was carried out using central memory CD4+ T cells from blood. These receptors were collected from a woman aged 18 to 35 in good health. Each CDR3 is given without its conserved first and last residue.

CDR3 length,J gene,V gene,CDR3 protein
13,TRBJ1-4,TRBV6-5,ASSHRTGDNEKLF
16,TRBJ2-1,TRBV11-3,ASSMGLAAIRNRREQF
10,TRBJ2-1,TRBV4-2,ASSFSSVEQF
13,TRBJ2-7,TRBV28,ASSPSGTGVYEQY
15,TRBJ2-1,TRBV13,ASSLGGRAAPMDEQF
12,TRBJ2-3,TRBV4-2,ASSQDALAKTQY
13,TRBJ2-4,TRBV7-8,ASSPLGLGRNIQY
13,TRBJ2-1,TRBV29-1,SVHALAGFYNEQF
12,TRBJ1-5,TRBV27,ASSLQGRGQPQH
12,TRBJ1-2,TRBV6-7,ASSSGLPTYGYT
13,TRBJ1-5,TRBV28,ASRPSGTGNQPQH
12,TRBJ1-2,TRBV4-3,ASSQDMADYGYT
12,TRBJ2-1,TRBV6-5,ASSYPPRSGNEF
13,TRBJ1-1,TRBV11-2,ASSNTYRENTEAF
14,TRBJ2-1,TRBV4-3,ASSQGEGLSYNEQF
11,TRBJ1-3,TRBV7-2,ASTTVGGNTIY
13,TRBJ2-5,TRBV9,ASSVDRGIQETQY
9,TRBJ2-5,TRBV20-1,SAPAQETQY
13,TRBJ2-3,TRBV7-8,ANSYTSGRHLREY
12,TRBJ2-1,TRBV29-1,SVVKQTMYNEQF
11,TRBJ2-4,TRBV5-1,ASSLEAKNIQY
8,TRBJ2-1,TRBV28,ASGLREQF
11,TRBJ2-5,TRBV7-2,ASSLRTRETQY
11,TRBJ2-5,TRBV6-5,ASFEPYQETQY
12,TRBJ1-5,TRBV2,ASSEDRTGQPQH
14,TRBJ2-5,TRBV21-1,ASSKEGRGLWETQY
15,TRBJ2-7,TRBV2,ASSDVRLAGGSYEQY
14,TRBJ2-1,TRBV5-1,ASSSTPGTGHNEQF
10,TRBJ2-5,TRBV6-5,ASSRGRETQY
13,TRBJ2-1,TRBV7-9,ASSLASGGYNEQF
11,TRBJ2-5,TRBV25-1,ASRAGGQETQY
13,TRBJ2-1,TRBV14,ASSSRGGYKDEQF
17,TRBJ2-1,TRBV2,ASSELSVHLAGLDNEQF
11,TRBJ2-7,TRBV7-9,ASSLETGYEQY
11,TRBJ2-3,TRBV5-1,ASSLGRVDTQY
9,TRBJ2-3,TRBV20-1,SANFADTQY
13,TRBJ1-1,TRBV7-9,ATSEQITANTEAF
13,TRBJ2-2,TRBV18,ASSPNGVNTGELF
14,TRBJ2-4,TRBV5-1,ASSLDPFDGQNIQY
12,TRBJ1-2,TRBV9,ASEIRGLNYGYT
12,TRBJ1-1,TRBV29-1,SVDGGTQNTEAF